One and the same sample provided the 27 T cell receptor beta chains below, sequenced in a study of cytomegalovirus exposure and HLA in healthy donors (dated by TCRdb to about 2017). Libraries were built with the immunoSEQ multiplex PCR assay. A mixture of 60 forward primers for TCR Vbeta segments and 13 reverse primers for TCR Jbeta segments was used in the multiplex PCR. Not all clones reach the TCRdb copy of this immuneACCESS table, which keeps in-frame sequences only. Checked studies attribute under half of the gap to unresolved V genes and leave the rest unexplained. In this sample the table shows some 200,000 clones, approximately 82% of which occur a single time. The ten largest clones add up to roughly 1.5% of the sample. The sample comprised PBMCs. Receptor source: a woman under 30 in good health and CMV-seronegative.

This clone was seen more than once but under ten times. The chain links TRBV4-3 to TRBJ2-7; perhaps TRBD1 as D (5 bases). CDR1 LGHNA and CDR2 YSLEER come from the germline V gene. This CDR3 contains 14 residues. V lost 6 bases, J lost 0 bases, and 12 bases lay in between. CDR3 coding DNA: TGCGCCAGCAGATACAGGCTGAGCTCCTACGAGCAGTACTTC. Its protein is CASRYRLSSYEQYF.

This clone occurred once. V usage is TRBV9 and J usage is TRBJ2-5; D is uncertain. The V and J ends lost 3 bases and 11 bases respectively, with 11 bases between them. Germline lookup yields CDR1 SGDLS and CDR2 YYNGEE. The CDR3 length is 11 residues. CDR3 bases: TGTGCCAGCAGCGACGGTGGTGAGCAGTACTTC. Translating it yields CASSDGGEQYF.

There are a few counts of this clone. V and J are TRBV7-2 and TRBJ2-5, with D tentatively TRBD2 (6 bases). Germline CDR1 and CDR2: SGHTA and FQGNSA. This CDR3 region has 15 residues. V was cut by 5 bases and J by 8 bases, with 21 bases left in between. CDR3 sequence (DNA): TGTGCCAGCAGCGCTGTAGCGGCCGTAGGTGCAACCCAGTACTTC. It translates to CASSAVAAVGATQYF.

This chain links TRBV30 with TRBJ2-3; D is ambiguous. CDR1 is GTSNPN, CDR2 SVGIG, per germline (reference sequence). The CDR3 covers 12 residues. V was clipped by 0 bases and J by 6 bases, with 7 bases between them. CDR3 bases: TGTGCCTGGAGTGTACTACGGGATACGCAGTATTTT. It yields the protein CAWSVLRDTQYF.

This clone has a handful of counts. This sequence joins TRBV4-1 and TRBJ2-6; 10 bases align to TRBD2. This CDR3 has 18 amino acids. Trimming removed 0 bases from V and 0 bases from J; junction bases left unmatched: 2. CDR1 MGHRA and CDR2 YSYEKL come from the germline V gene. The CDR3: CASSQDTSGVSGANVLTF. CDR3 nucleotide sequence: TGCGCCAGCAGCCAAGATACTAGCGGGGTCTCTGGGGCCAACGTCCTGACTTTC.

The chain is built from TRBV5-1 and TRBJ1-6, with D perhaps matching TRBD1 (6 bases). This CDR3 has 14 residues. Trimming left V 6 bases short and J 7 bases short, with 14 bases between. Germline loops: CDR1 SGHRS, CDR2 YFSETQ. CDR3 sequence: CASTLGQKNSPLHF. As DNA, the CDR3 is TGCGCCAGCACTCTAGGACAGAAAAATTCACCCCTCCACTTT.

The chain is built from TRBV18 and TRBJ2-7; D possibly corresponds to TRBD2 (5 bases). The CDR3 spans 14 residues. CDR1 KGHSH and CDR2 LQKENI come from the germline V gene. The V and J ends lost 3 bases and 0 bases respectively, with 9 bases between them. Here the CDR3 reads CASSPDGGSYEQYF. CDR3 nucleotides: TGTGCCAGCTCACCTGACGGAGGCTCCTACGAGCAGTACTTC.

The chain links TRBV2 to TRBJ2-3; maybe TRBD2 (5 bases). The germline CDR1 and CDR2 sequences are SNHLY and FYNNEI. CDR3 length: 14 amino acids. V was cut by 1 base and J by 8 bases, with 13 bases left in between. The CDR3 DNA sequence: TGTGCCAGCAGTGAAGGCATGGAGGCGGGTACGCAGTATTTT. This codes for CASSEGMEAGTQYF.

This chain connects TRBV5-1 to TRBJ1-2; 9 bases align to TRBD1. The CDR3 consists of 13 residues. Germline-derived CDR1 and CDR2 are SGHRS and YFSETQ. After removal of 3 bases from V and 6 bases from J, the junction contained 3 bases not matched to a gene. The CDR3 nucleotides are TGCGCCAGCAGCTACGGGACAGGGAATGGCTACACCTTC. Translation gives CASSYGTGNGYTF.

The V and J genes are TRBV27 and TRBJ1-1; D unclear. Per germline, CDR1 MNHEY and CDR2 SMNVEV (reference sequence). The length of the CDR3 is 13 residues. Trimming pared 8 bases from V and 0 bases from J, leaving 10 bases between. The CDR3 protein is CASCSELNTEAFF. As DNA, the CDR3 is TGTGCCAGCTGCTCCGAGTTGAACACTGAAGCTTTCTTT.

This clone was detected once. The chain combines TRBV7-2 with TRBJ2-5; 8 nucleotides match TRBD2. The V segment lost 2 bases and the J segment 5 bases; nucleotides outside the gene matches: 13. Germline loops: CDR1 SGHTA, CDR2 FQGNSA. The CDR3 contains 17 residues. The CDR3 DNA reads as TGTGCCAGCAGCTTATTTCTAGCGGAGTCGGGGGGGGAGACCCAGTACTTC. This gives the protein CASSLFLAESGGETQYF.

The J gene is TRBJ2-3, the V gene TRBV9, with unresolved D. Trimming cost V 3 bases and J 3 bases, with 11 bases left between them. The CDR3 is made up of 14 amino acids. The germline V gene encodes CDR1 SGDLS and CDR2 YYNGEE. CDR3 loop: CASSDQARTDTQYF. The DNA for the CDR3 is TGTGCCAGCAGCGACCAGGCCAGAACAGATACGCAGTATTTT.

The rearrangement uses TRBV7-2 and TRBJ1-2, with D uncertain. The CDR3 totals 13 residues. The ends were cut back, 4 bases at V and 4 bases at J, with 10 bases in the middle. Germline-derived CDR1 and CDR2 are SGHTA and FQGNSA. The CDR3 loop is CASSSAGIYGYTF. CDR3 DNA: TGTGCCAGCAGCTCTGCAGGAATCTATGGCTACACCTTC. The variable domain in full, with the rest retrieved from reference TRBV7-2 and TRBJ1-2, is GAGVSQSPSNKVTEKGKDVELRCDPISGHTALYWYRQSLGQGLEFLIYFQGNSAPDKSGLPSDRFSAERTGGSVSTLTIQRTQQEDSAVYLCASSSAGIYGYTFGSGTRLTVV.

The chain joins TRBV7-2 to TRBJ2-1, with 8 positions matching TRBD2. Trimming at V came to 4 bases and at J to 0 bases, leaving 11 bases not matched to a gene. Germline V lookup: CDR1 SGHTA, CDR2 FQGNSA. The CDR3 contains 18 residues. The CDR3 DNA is TGTGCCAGCAGCTCGCCCAGTGAACTAGCGGCCTCCTACAATGAGCAGTTCTTC. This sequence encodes CASSSPSELAASYNEQFF. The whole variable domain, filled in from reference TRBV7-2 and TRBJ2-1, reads GAGVSQSPSNKVTEKGKDVELRCDPISGHTALYWYRQSLGQGLEFLIYFQGNSAPDKSGLPSDRFSAERTGGSVSTLTIQRTQQEDSAVYLCASSSPSELAASYNEQFFGPGTRLTVL.

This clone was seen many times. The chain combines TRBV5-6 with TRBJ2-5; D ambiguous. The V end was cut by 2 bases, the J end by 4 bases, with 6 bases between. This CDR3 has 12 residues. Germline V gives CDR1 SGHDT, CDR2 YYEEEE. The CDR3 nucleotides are TGTGCCAGCAGCTTTCAGTCAGAGACCCAGTACTTC. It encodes CASSFQSETQYF.

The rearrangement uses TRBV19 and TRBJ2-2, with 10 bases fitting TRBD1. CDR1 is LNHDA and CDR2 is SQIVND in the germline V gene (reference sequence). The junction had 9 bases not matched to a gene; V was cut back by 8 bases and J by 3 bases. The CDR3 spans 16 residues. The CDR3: CASGARDRGHTGELFF. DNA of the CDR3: TGTGCCAGTGGTGCCCGGGACAGGGGACACACCGGGGAGCTGTTTTTT.

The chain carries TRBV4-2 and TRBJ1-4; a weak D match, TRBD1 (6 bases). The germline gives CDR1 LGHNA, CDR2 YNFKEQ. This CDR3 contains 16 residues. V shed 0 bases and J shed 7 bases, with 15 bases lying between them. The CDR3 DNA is TGTGCCAGCAGCCAAGATCGGGCAGGGGTTGGTGAAAAACTGTTTTTT. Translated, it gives CASSQDRAGVGEKLFF.

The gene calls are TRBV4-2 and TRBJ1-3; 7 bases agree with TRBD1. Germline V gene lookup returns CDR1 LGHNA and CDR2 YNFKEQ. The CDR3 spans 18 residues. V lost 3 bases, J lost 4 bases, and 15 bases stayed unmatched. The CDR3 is CASSQRASRDSSGNTIYF. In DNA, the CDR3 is TGTGCCAGCAGCCAGAGAGCAAGCCGGGACAGCTCAGGAAACACCATATATTTT.

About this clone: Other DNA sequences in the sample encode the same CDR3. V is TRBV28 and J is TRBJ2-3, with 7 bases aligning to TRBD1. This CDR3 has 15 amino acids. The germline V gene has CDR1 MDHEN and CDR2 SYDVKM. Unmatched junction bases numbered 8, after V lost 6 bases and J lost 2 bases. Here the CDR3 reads CASSSGTDFTDTQYF. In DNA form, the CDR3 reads TGTGCCAGCAGCTCCGGGACAGACTTCACAGATACGCAGTATTTT.

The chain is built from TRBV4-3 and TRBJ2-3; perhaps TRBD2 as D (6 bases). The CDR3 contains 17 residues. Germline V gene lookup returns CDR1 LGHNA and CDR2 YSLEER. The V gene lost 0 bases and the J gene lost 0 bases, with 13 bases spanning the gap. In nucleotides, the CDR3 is TGCGCCAGCAGCCAAGAGTTCTCTGGACTAAGCACAGATACGCAGTATTTT. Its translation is CASSQEFSGLSTDTQYF.

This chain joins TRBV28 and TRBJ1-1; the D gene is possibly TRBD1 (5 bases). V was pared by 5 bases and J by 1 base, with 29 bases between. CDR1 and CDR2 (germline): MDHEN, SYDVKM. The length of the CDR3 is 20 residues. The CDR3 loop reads CASSPSMWGVLRGGNTEAFF. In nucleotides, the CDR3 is TGTGCCAGCAGTCCCTCCATGTGGGGGGTCCTCCGGGGGGGGAACACTGAAGCTTTCTTT.

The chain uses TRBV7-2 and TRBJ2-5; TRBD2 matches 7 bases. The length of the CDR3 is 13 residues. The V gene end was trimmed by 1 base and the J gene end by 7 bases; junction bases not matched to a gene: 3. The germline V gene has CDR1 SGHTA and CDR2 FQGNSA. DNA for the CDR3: TGTGCCAGCAGCTTAGGTGGGGGGGGGACCCAGTACTTC. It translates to CASSLGGGGTQYF.

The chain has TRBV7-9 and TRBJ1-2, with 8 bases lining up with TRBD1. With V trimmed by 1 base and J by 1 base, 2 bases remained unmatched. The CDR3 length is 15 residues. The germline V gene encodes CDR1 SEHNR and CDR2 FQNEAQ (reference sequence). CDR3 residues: CASSLGTGINYGYTF. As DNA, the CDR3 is TGTGCCAGCAGCTTAGGGACAGGGATTAACTATGGCTACACCTTC.

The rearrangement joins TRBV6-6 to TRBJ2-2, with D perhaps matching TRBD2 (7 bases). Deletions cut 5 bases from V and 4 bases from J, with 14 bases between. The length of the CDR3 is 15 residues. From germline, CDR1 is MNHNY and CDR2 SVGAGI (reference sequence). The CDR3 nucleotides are TGTGCCAGCAGTCGAAGAGGGGGGGGCACCGGGGAGCTGTTTTTT. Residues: CASSRRGGGTGELFF.

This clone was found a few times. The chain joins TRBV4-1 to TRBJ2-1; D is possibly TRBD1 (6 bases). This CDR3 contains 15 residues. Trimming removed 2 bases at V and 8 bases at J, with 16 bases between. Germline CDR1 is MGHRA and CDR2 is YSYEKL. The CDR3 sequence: CASSQRDNPNHEQFF. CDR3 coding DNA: TGCGCCAGCAGCCAAAGGGACAATCCCAACCATGAGCAGTTCTTC.

The CDR3 DNA reads TGTGCCAGCAGCGTGGAGGCAGATACGCAGTATTTT. It is translated as CASSVEADTQYF. The chain has TRBV9 and TRBJ2-3; D possibly corresponds to TRBD2 (5 bases). The germline gives CDR1 SGDLS, CDR2 YYNGEE. CDR3 size: 12 residues. V lost 2 bases, J lost 4 bases, and 5 bases lay in between.

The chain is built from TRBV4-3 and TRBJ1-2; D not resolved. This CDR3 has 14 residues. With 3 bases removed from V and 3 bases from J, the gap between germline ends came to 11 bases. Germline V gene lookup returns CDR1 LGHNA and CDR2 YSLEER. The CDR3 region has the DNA TGCGCCAGCAGCCAGGGTGCCGGGGACTATGGCTACACCTTC. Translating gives CASSQGAGDYGYTF.